The source of this T cell receptor (beta chain) is a study of T cells in Graves' hyperthyroidism and ophthalmopathy. Study results and limitations: The model predicted ophthalmopathy a median approximately six months before onset. Blood also showed most of the thyroid clonotypes that were expanded above 0.001.

This clonotype came up a few times. Its antigen is unknown. Researchers amplified the TCR beta CDR3 regions from RNA transcripts. First-round RT-PCR with HTBI primers amplified the TCR CDR3 region. TCRdb reanalysed the multiplex PCR reads using MiXCR and keeps one entry per CDR3 protein. The sample includes about 250,000 distinct CDR3 sequences, approximately 21% seen only once; the top ten take roughly 60%. Germline V gene lookup returns CDR1 SEHNR and CDR2 FQNEAQ (reference sequence). Trimming stripped 1 base from V and 2 bases from J, with 14 bases between. The CDR3 totals 16 residues. The sample consisted of blood. The chain recombines TRBV7-9 with TRBJ1-1; D unclear. The clonotype originates from a man aged 25 to 40 with Graves' ophthalmopathy. In nucleotides, the CDR3 is TGTGCCAGCAGCTTAGTCCCGGCGGGCCCCAACACTGAAGCTTTCTTT. It specifies CASSLVPAGPNTEAFF.